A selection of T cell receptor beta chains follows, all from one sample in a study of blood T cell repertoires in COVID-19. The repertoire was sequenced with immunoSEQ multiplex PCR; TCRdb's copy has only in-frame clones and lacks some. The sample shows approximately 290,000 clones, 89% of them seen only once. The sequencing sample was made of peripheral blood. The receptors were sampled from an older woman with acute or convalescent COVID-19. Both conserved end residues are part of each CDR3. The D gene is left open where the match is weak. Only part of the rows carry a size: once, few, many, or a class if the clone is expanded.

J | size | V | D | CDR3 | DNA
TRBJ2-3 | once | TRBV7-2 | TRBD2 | CASSSRTSEDTDTQYF | TGTGCCAGCAGCTCCCGAACTAGCGAAGACACAGATACGCAGTATTTT
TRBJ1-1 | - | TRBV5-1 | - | CASSLGSENTEAFF | TGCGCCAGCAGCTTGGGATCAGAGAACACTGAAGCTTTCTTT
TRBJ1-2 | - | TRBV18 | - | CASSPMAEGGGYTF | TGTGCCAGCTCACCAATGGCAGAAGGAGGTGGCTACACCTTC
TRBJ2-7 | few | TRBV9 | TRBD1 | CASSDGAGGSEQYF | TGTGCCAGCAGCGACGGGGCAGGGGGTAGCGAGCAGTACTTC
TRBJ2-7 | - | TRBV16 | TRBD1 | CASSRPGTGAYEQYF | TGTGCCAGCAGCCGTCCCGGGACAGGGGCCTACGAGCAGTACTTC
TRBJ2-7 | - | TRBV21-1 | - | CASSTRTSGSWRSYEQYF | TGTGCCAGCAGCACCCGGACTAGCGGGAGCTGGAGGTCCTACGAGCAGTACTTC
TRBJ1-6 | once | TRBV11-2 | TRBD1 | CASSLEQGAAPLHF | TGTGCCAGCAGCTTAGAACAGGGGGCTGCACCCCTCCACTTT
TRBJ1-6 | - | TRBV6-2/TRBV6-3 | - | CASSFHHWGGQSSYNSPLHF | TGTGCCAGCAGCTTCCATCACTGGGGCGGACAAAGCTCCTATAATTCACCCCTCCACTTT
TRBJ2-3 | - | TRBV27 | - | CASSPSSTDTQYF | TGTGCCAGCAGTCCCTCTAGCACAGATACGCAGTATTTT
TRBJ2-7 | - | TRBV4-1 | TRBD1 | CASSLTGGGYEQYF | TGCGCCAGCAGCCTGACAGGGGGCGGTTACGAGCAGTACTTC
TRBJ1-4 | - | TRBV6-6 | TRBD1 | CASSLGQGRTNEKLFF | TGTGCCAGCAGTCTGGGACAGGGTAGGACTAATGAAAAACTGTTTTTT
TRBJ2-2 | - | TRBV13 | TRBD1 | CASTLDRGYNPNTGELFF | TGTGCCAGCACCTTGGACAGGGGCTATAATCCGAACACCGGGGAGCTGTTTTTT
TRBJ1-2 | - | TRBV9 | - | CASSVEGQGDYGYTF | TGTGCCAGCAGCGTAGAAGGACAAGGCGACTATGGCTACACCTTC
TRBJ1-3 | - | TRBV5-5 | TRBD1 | CASSRGGPGQGATSGNTIYF | TGTGCCAGCAGCCGCGGGGGGCCGGGACAGGGGGCTACCTCTGGAAACACCATATATTTT
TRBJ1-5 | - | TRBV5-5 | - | CASSPPGSNQPQHF | TGTGCCAGCAGCCCACCCGGGAGCAATCAGCCCCAGCATTTT
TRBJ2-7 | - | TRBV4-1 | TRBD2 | CASSQPPGGLTSYEQYF | TGCGCCAGCAGCCAACCCCCGGGGGGACTTACCTCCTACGAGCAGTACTTC
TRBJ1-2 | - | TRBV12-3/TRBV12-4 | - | CASSFGDSGGYTF | TGTGCCAGCAGTTTCGGGGATTCGGGTGGCTACACCTTC
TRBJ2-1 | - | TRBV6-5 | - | CASSPRSEQFF | TGTGCCAGCAGCCCCCGGAGTGAGCAGTTCTTC
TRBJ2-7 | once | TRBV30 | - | CAWRAGPTPYEQYF | TGTGCCTGGAGGGCGGGGCCCACACCCTACGAGCAGTACTTC
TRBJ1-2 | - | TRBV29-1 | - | CSVEDRVGYTF | TGCAGCGTTGAAGACAGGGTTGGCTACACCTTC
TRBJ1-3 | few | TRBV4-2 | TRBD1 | CASSQGTLTGAGNTIYF | TGTGCCAGCAGCCAAGGCACCCTGACAGGGGCTGGAAACACCATATATTTT
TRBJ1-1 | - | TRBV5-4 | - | CASSLAFTELNTEAFF | TGTGCCAGCAGCTTGGCTTTCACAGAGTTGAACACTGAAGCTTTCTTT
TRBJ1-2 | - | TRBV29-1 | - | CSVQATGGYTF | TGCAGCGTTCAGGCGACGGGGGGCTACACCTTC
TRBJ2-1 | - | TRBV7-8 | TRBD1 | CASSPGTGNNEQFF | TGTGCCAGCAGCCCTGGGACAGGGAACAATGAGCAGTTCTTC
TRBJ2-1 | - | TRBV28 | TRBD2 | CASSLHGGGQFF | TGTGCCAGCAGTTTACACGGCGGGGGGCAGTTCTTC
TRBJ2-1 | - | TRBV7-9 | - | CASSITNRYNEQFF | TGTGCCAGCAGCATAACTAACCGGTACAATGAGCAGTTCTTC
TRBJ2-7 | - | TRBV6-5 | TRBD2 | CASRIRLAGDYEQYF | TGTGCCAGCAGAATTCGACTAGCGGGAGACTACGAGCAGTACTTC
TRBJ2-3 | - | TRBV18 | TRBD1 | CASCWDRGLYGTDTQYF | TGTGCCAGCTGCTGGGACAGGGGGTTGTACGGCACAGATACGCAGTATTTT
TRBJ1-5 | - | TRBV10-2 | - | CASSEAGRQPQHF | TGCGCCAGCAGTGAGGCAGGGAGGCAGCCCCAGCATTTT
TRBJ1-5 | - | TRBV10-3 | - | CAISEQGGIQPQHF | TGTGCCATCAGTGAACAGGGTGGGATTCAGCCCCAGCATTTT
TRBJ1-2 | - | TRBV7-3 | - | CASSPSATNYGYTF | TGTGCCAGCAGCCCCAGCGCGACTAACTATGGCTACACCTTC
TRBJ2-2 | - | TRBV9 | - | CASSSWTGSVTGELFF | TGTGCCAGCAGCTCCTGGACTGGGAGCGTTACCGGGGAGCTGTTTTTT
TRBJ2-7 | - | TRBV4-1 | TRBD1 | CASSQGQGAYEQYF | TGCGCCAGCAGCCAAGGACAGGGGGCATACGAGCAGTACTTC
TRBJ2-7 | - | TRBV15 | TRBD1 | CATSFDVTGVYEQYF | TGTGCCACCAGCTTTGACGTGACAGGGGTGTACGAGCAGTACTTC
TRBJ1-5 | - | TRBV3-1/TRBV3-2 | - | CASSPFLNQPQHF | TGTGCCAGCAGCCCCTTCCTGAATCAGCCCCAGCATTTT
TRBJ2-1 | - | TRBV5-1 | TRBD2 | CASSQPGLAGADNEQFF | TGCGCCAGCAGCCAACCGGGACTAGCGGGGGCAGACAATGAGCAGTTCTTC
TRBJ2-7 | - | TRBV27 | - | CASTTSGGGADGNPYEQYF | TGTGCCAGCACGACCTCTGGAGGGGGCGCCGATGGCAACCCCTACGAGCAGTACTTC
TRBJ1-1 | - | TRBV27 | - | CASSLNRADTEAFF | TGTGCCAGCAGTTTGAACAGGGCGGACACTGAAGCTTTCTTT
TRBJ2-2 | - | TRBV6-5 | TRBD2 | CASSYSSGSGGELFF | TGTGCCAGCAGTTATTCCAGCGGGAGTGGAGGGGAGCTGTTTTTT
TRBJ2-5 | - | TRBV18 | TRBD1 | CASSKTGFQETQYF | TGTGCCAGCTCGAAGACAGGGTTCCAAGAGACCCAGTACTTC
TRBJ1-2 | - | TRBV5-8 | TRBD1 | CASSRDRGNYGYTF | TGTGCCAGCAGCCGGGACAGGGGGAACTATGGCTACACCTTC
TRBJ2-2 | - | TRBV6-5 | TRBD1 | CASSYEQGATGELFF | TGTGCCAGCAGTTATGAACAGGGGGCTACCGGGGAGCTGTTTTTT
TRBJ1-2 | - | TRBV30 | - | CASISREGYTF | TGTGCCTCCATATCAAGGGAGGGCTACACCTTC
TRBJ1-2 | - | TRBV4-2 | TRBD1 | CASSRATGGVYGYTF | TGTGCCAGCAGCCGTGCGACAGGGGGAGTCTATGGCTACACCTTC
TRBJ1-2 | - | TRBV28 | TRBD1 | CASSSPRTGGLYGYTF | TGTGCCAGCAGCTCCCCCCGGACAGGGGGATTGTATGGCTACACCTTC
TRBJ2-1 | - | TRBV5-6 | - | CASSALPVTNEQFF | TGTGCCAGCAGCGCCCTCCCCGTTACTAATGAGCAGTTCTTC
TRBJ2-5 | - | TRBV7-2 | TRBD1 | CASSLTGGQETQYF | TGTGCCAGCAGCTTAACAGGGGGACAAGAGACCCAGTACTTC
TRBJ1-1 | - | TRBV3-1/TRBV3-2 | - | CASSPFAGAEGEAFF | TGTGCCAGCAGCCCCTTTGCGGGGGCAGAGGGTGAAGCTTTCTTT
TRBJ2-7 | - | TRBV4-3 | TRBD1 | CASSQEGQGGEQYF | TGCGCCAGCAGCCAAGAAGGACAGGGCGGCGAGCAGTACTTC
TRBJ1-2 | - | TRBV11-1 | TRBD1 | CASSLERGPRNYGYTF | TGTGCCAGCAGCTTAGAAAGGGGGCCCCGCAACTATGGCTACACCTTC
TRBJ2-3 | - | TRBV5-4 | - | CASNSGNRITDTQYF | TGTGCCAGCAATTCGGGGAACCGGATCACAGATACGCAGTATTTT
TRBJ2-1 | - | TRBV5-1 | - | CASIAAGSMDEQFF | TGCGCCAGCATCGCGGCGGGCTCTATGGATGAGCAGTTCTTC
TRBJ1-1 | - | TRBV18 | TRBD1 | CASSPLSGTGNTEAFF | TGTGCCAGCTCACCTTTATCCGGGACAGGGAACACTGAAGCTTTCTTT